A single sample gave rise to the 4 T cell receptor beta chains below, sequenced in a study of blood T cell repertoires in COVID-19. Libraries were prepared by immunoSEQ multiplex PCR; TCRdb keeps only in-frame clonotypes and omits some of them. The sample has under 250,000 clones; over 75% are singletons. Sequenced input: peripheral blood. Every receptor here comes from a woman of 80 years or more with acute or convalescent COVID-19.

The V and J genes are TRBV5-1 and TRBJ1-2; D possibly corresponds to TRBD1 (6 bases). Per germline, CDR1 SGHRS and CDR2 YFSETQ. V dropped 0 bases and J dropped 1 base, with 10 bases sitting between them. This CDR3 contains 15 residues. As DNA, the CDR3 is TGCGCCAGCAGCTTGGCCGGACAGCTTAACTATGGCTACACCTTC. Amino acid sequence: CASSLAGQLNYGYTF. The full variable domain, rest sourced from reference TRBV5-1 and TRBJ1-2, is KAGVTQTPRYLIKTRGQQVTLSCSPISGHRSVSWYQQTPGQGLQFLFEYFSETQRNKGNFPGRFSGRQFSNSRSEMNVSTLELGDSALYLCASSLAGQLNYGYTFGSGTRLTVV.

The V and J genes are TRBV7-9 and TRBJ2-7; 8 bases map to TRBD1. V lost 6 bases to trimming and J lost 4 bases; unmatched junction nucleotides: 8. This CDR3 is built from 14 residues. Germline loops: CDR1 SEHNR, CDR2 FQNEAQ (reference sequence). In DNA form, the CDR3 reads TGTGCCAGCAGGCCGACAGGGGCTAATTACGAGCAGTACTTC. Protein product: CASRPTGANYEQYF.

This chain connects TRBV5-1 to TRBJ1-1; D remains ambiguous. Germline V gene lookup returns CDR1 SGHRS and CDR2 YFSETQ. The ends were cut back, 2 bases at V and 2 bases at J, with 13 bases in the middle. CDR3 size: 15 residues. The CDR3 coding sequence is TGCGCCAGCAGCTTTAGTGCACAGACCAACACTGAAGCTTTCTTT. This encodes CASSFSAQTNTEAFF.

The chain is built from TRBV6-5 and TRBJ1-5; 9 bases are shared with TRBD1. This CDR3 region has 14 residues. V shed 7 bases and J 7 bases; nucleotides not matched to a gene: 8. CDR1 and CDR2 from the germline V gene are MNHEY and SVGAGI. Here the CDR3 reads CASNHRDRVQPQHF. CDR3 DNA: TGTGCCAGCAACCACCGGGACAGGGTGCAGCCCCAGCATTTT.